The following is a T cell receptor beta chain sequence with its context. Its antigen is currently unknown. This specimen comes from a study of OX40 agonist ivuxolimab in advanced cancers. The method was immunoSEQ multiplex PCR; TCRdb's version includes in-frame clones alone and lacks a portion of them. The table includes about 19,000 clones, approximately 71% detected once. Study results and caveats: The study did not work out the antigen specificity of the expanded peripheral T cells.

The V end lost 2 bases, the J end lost 2 bases, and 24 bases lay between the germline ends. The germline CDR1 and CDR2 sequences are MDHEN and SYDVKM. The length of the CDR3 is 19 residues. The sample consisted of CD4+ or CD8+ T cells sorted from blood, taken in a trial of the OX40 agonist ivuxolimab. This chain joins TRBV28 and TRBJ1-2; weak D call: TRBD1 (5 bases). The receptor comes from an adult with an advanced solid tumor such as melanoma, head and neck, liver or kidney cancer. The CDR3 coding sequence is TGTGCCAGCAGTTTACTGATAGGGACGATAGTAGGGGAAAACTATGGCTACACCTTC. It specifies CASSLLIGTIVGENYGYTF.